This entry concerns a single TCR beta chain. The antigen is undetermined. Primers: 60 V beta forward and 13 J beta reverse. Profiled with immunoSEQ multiplex PCR; TCRdb holds only in-frame clones, not every one. The sample shows roughly 70,000 clones, around 79% of them seen only once. With V trimmed by 5 bases and J by 6 bases, 6 bases remained unmatched. The CDR3 is made up of 13 amino acids. Germline V gives CDR1 MNHNS, CDR2 SASEGT. The data originate from a study of glioma-infiltrating T cells after dendritic cell vaccination. Points from the study as a whole: Patients with more pretreatment TILs had longer time to progression and survival.

The sequence was obtained from a human donor with glioblastoma. The sequencing used blood, collected before dendritic cell vaccination. The V call is TRBV6-1, the J call TRBJ1-2; 7 positions match TRBD1. CDR3 loop: CASSTTGSNGYTF. The CDR3 DNA follows: TGTGCCAGCAGTACGACAGGGAGTAATGGCTACACCTTC.